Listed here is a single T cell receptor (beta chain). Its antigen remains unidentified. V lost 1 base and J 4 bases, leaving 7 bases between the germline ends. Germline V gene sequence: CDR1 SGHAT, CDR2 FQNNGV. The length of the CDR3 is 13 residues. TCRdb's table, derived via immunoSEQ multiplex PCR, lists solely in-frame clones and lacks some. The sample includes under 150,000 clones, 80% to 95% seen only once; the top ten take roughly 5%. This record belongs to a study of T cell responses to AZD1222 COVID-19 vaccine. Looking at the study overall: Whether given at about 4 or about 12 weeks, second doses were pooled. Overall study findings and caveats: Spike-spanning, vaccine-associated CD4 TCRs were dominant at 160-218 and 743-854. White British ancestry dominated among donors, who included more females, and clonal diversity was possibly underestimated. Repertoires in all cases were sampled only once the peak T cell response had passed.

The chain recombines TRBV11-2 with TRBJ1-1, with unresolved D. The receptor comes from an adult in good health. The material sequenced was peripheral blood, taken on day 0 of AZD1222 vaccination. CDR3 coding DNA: TGTGCCAGCAGCTTAGGTAGTCCCACTGAAGCTTTCTTT. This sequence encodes CASSLGSPTEAFF.